The 25 T cell receptor beta chains listed next were all sequenced from one sample in a study of control samples from healthy donors and cancer patients. The protocol was immunoSEQ multiplex PCR, while the TCRdb copy is restricted to in-frame clones and leaves out a portion. The repertoire has tens of thousands of clones, approximately 90% of them found once; the top ten carry 1.9%. Sequencing used PBMCs. Every receptor here comes from a woman aged 55-75 years with head and neck cancer.

V usage is TRBV6-1 and J usage is TRBJ1-4; D remains unclear. The CDR3 runs 16 residues. Germline V lookup: CDR1 MNHNS, CDR2 SASEGT. The V gene lost 4 bases and the J gene lost 2 bases, with 14 bases spanning the gap. The CDR3 spells CASSAGRPFTNEKLFF. The CDR3 region has the DNA TGTGCCAGCAGTGCCGGGCGCCCATTTACTAATGAAAAACTGTTTTTT.

The V call is TRBV6-2 or TRBV6-3, the J call TRBJ2-3; perhaps TRBD1 as D (6 bases). Between the trimmed V and J ends, which lost 6 bases and 5 bases, there was a span of 12 bases. The CDR3 sequence is 13 residues long. Germline CDR1 and CDR2: MNHEY and SVGEGT. Written as DNA, the CDR3 is TGTGCCAGCAGCCGACAGGCTGGAGATACGCAGTATTTT. This gives the protein CASSRQAGDTQYF.

The chain combines TRBV11-1 with TRBJ1-1; D is unresolved. Trimming removed 2 bases from V and 2 bases from J, with 12 bases in between. CDR1 is SGHAT and CDR2 is FQDESV in the germline V gene (reference sequence). The CDR3 has 15 amino acids. CDR3 sequence: CASSLLAALNTEAFF. CDR3 in DNA: TGTGCCAGCAGCTTACTCGCGGCCCTAAACACTGAAGCTTTCTTT. Filled out from reference TRBV11-1 and TRBJ1-1, the complete variable domain reads EAEVAQSPRYKITEKSQAVAFWCDPISGHATLYWYRQILGQGPELLVQFQDESVVDDSQLPKDRFSAERLKGVDSTLKIQPAELGDSAMYLCASSLLAALNTEAFFGQGTRLTVV.

The chain is built from TRBV29-1 and TRBJ1-1; TRBD1 matches 9 bases. This CDR3 is 14 amino acids long. Germline V gives CDR1 SQVTM, CDR2 ANQGSEA. V gave up 4 bases and J gave up 2 bases; unmatched junction bases: 5. Here the CDR3 DNA reads TGCAGCGTTGCACAGGGGGCCGCCAACACTGAAGCTTTCTTT. It specifies CSVAQGAANTEAFF.

The chain combines TRBV7-7 with TRBJ1-3; unclear D gene. Germline V gene lookup returns CDR1 SSHAT and CDR2 FNYEAQ (reference sequence). The CDR3 is 16 residues long. Trimming stripped 1 base from V and 0 bases from J, with 10 bases between. Here the CDR3 reads CASSLGRRDSGNTIYF. The CDR3 nucleotides read TGTGCCAGCAGCTTAGGGCGCCGGGACTCTGGAAACACCATATATTTT. Variable domain in full (rest from reference TRBV7-7 and TRBJ1-3): GAGVSQSPRYKVTKRGQDVTLRCDPISSHATLYWYQQALGQGPEFLTYFNYEAQPDKSGLPSDRFSAERPEGSISTLTIQRTEQRDSAMYRCASSLGRRDSGNTIYFGEGSWLTVV.

The V and J genes are TRBV6-2 or TRBV6-3 and TRBJ1-5; D unclear. This CDR3 has 14 residues. V gave up 3 bases and J gave up 1 base, with 7 bases separating them. Germline CDR1 reads MNHEY; CDR2 reads SVGEGT. CDR3 sequence (DNA): TGTGCCAGCAGTTATGTTGGGAGCAATCAGCCCCAGCATTTT. It yields the protein CASSYVGSNQPQHF.

V usage is TRBV3-1 (or the pseudogene TRBV3-2) and J usage is TRBJ2-5; possibly TRBD2 for D (5 bases). The V and J ends lost 7 bases and 1 base respectively, with 16 bases between them. The CDR3 consists of 15 residues. Germline V gene lookup returns CDR1 LGHDT and CDR2 YNNKEL (reference sequence). The chain's CDR3 is CASTHATGFQETQYF. The DNA of the CDR3 is TGTGCCAGCACCCACGCCACGGGATTCCAAGAGACCCAGTACTTC.

V gene TRBV6-5 combines with J gene TRBJ1-5, with D uncertain. This CDR3 comprises 15 residues. V gave up 5 bases and J gave up 1 base, with 12 bases separating them. The germline CDR1 and CDR2 sequences are MNHEY and SVGAGI. The CDR3 loop reads CASSPVGYSNQPQHF. The CDR3, as DNA: TGTGCCAGCAGTCCGGTGGGATACAGCAATCAGCCCCAGCATTTT.

The chain couples TRBV27 to TRBJ1-2; no clear D gene. In germline, CDR1 is MNHEY, CDR2 SMNVEV (reference sequence). V shed 5 bases and J shed 4 bases, with 20 bases lying between them. The CDR3 sequence is 16 residues long. The CDR3 nucleotides read TGTGCCAGCAGTCCAAGGACGCTCACGGATATCTATGGCTACACCTTC. Translation: CASSPRTLTDIYGYTF.

The V and J genes are TRBV7-2 and TRBJ2-7, with D maybe TRBD2 (6 bases). Trimming shortened V by 5 bases and J by 3 bases, and 17 bases separated the two germline ends. CDR3 size: 15 residues. Germline lookup yields CDR1 SGHTA and CDR2 FQGNSA. The CDR3 nucleotides are TGTGCCAGCAGCCTCCAGGTGGGACTTTACTACGAGCAGTACTTC. It specifies CASSLQVGLYYEQYF. Full variable domain (remainder filled in from reference TRBV7-2 and TRBJ2-7): GAGVSQSPSNKVTEKGKDVELRCDPISGHTALYWYRQSLGQGLEFLIYFQGNSAPDKSGLPSDRFSAERTGGSVSTLTIQRTQQEDSAVYLCASSLQVGLYYEQYFGPGTRLTVT.

V and J are TRBV19 and TRBJ2-3, with 9 nucleotides matching TRBD2. This CDR3 is built from 16 residues. J lost 0 bases, V lost 4 bases, and 5 bases had no gene match. Per the germline V gene, CDR1 is LNHDA and CDR2 is SQIVND (reference sequence). The CDR3 sequence is CASSSASGKSTDTQYF. CDR3 nucleotides: TGTGCCAGTAGTAGTGCTAGCGGGAAAAGCACAGATACGCAGTATTTT.

The chain carries TRBV12-3 or TRBV12-4 and TRBJ2-7; 7 positions agree with TRBD2. The V segment lost 3 bases and the J segment 6 bases; nucleotides outside the gene matches: 2. The CDR3 consists of 12 residues. The CDR3 DNA sequence: TGTGCCAGCAGTTTCGCGGGAGTCGAGCAGTACTTC. Translating gives CASSFAGVEQYF.

CDR3 residues: CASRPGLYYEQYF. The CDR3 coding sequence is TGTGCCAGCAGGCCGGGACTTTACTACGAGCAGTACTTC. The V call is TRBV27, the J call TRBJ2-7, with D possibly being TRBD2 (6 bases). With 6 bases removed from V and 3 bases from J, the gap between germline ends came to 12 bases. The CDR3 is 13 residues long. Germline V gene data show CDR1 as MNHEY and CDR2 as SMNVEV (reference sequence).

This clone was seen once. V is TRBV6-5 and J is TRBJ2-7; 9 bases map to TRBD1. The CDR3 length is 14 residues. Losses at the gene ends were 4 bases for V and 4 bases for J; bases not matched to a gene: 5. Germline V CDR1 and CDR2: MNHEY, SVGAGI. In DNA form, the CDR3 reads TGTGCCAGCAGTTTCGGGGACAGGGATTACGAGCAGTACTTC. Translated, it gives CASSFGDRDYEQYF.

The chain has TRBV12-3 or TRBV12-4 and TRBJ2-5, with TRBD1 as a possible D gene (6 bases). V was cut by 6 bases and J by 4 bases, with 9 bases left in between. The CDR3 runs 12 residues. This CDR3 reads CASSQGRETQYF. The CDR3 bases are TGTGCCAGCAGCCAGGGGAGAGAGACCCAGTACTTC.

The V and J genes are TRBV2 and TRBJ1-5, with 7 bases fitting TRBD1. Germline-derived CDR1 and CDR2 are SNHLY and FYNNEI. This CDR3 has 15 amino acids. J lost 2 bases, V lost 8 bases, and 9 bases had no gene match. The CDR3 bases are TGTGCCAGCGCAGAGCGACAGGGAGGCAATCAGCCCCAGCATTTT. Translating gives CASAERQGGNQPQHF.

The gene calls are TRBV27 and TRBJ2-7; 9 positions agree with TRBD2. Germline values: CDR1 MNHEY, CDR2 SMNVEV (reference sequence). The CDR3 is made up of 19 amino acids. Trimming at V came to 3 bases and at J to 1 base, leaving 16 bases not matched to a gene. In nucleotides, the CDR3 is TGTGCCAGCAGTTTCTATCCCAAATTAAGCGGGAGGAATTCCTACGAGCAGTACTTC. It is translated as CASSFYPKLSGRNSYEQYF.

The chain employs TRBV10-3 and TRBJ2-7; TRBD2 matches at 9 bases. The CDR3 has 14 residues. J lost 9 bases, V lost 4 bases, and 10 bases had no gene match. The germline V gene encodes CDR1 ENHRY and CDR2 SYGVKD. Written as DNA, the CDR3 is TGTGCCATCAGTGTTAGCGGGAGTTCTCATGTGCAGTACTTC. Its protein is CAISVSGSSHVQYF.

The V gene is TRBV15, the J gene TRBJ1-1, with TRBD1 identical over 8 bases. In germline, CDR1 is LNHNV, CDR2 YYDKDF (reference sequence). The V segment lost 5 bases and the J segment 11 bases; nucleotides outside the gene matches: 7. The CDR3 totals 12 residues. The CDR3 sequence: CATSARTGTAFF. CDR3 sequence (DNA): TGTGCCACCAGCGCACGGACAGGGACGGCTTTCTTT.

This chain links TRBV4-3 with TRBJ2-3; weak D call: TRBD1 (5 bases). The germline V gene encodes CDR1 LGHNA and CDR2 YSLEER. V gave up 1 base and J gave up 3 bases, with 8 bases separating them. This CDR3 is 14 amino acids long. In DNA, the CDR3 is TGCGCCAGCAGCCAAGCGTCAGGGACAGATACGCAGTATTTT. Protein sequence: CASSQASGTDTQYF.

CDR3 nucleotides: TGTGCCAGCAGTCCGACTGGGGAAAACAATCAGCCCCAGCATTTT. Translation: CASSPTGENNQPQHF. The chain uses TRBV6-5 and TRBJ1-5; D not certain. Per germline, CDR1 MNHEY and CDR2 SVGAGI. Trimming took 5 bases from V and 3 from J, leaving 14 bases between them. CDR3 size: 15 residues.

This clone is a singleton in its sample. The chain has TRBV5-1 and TRBJ2-3, with 8 bases aligning to TRBD2. Looked up from germline, CDR1 is SGHRS and CDR2 is YFSETQ. The CDR3 is 13 residues long. After removal of 7 bases from V and 10 bases from J, the junction contained 11 bases not matched to a gene. The DNA for the CDR3 is TGCGCCAGCCGAACTGAGGGACTAGTTGCGCAGTATTTT. Translation: CASRTEGLVAQYF.

This clone occurred once. The chain uses TRBV30 and TRBJ1-5; 7 nucleotides match TRBD1. The ends lost 2 bases at V and 5 bases at J; junction bases unmatched: 3. Germline CDR1 GTSNPN, CDR2 SVGIG (reference sequence). The CDR3 totals 13 residues. CDR3 bases: TGTGCCTGGAGTTCCGACAGGGATCAGCCCCAGCATTTT. Amino acids: CAWSSDRDQPQHF.

This clone has just a few counts. The gene calls are TRBV9 and TRBJ1-1; D is unclear. The CDR3 contains 14 residues. V was shortened by 4 bases and J by 1 base, with 11 bases between the two germline ends. Germline CDR1 reads SGDLS; CDR2 reads YYNGEE. The CDR3 spells CASSPQTANTEAFF. CDR3 coding DNA: TGTGCCAGCAGCCCCCAAACAGCGAACACTGAAGCTTTCTTT.

This chain links TRBV7-2 with TRBJ2-1, with D perhaps matching TRBD1 or TRBD2 (6 bases each). Trimming took 5 bases from V and 7 from J, leaving 12 bases between them. The CDR3 has 13 amino acids. Germline CDR1 SGHTA, CDR2 FQGNSA. CDR3 in DNA: TGTGCCAGCAGCCAACCGGGGGCGAATGAGCAGTTCTTC. Its translation: CASSQPGANEQFF.